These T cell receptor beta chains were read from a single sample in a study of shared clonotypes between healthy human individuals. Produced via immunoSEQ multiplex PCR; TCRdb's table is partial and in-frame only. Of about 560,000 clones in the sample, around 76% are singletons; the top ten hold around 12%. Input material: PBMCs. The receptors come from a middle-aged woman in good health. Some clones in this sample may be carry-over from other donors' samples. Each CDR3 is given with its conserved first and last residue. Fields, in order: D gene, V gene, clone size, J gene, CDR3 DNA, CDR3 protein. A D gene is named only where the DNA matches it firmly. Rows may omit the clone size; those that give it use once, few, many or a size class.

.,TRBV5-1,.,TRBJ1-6,TGCGCCAGCAGCTTCGAGACCGATCTTGGATCACCCCTCCACTTT,CASSFETDLGSPLHF
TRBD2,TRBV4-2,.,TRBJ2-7,TGTGCCAGCAGCCTAGGTCCGGGACTAGCGGGAGGGAGTTCCTACGAGCAGTACTTC,CASSLGPGLAGGSSYEQYF
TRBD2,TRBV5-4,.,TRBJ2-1,TGTGCCAGCAGCTTAGGAGCGGGACGAGTTGGTGAGCAGTTCTTC,CASSLGAGRVGEQFF
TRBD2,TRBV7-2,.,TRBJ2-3,TGTGCCAGCAGCCACGGACTAGCGAAAAGCACGGATACGCAGTATTTT,CASSHGLAKSTDTQYF
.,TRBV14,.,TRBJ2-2,TGTGCCAGCAGCCAGACTCCCCCGGACAAGGAGCTGTTTTTT,CASSQTPPDKELFF
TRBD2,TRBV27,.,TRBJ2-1,TGTACCAGCAGTGGTAAGGTCGGACTAGCCGTCGGTGAGCAGTTCTTC,CTSSGKVGLAVGEQFF
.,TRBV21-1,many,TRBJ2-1,TGTGCCAGCAGCAAAGTCAACAGGGGGAGAAACAATGAGCAGTTCTTC,CASSKVNRGRNNEQFF
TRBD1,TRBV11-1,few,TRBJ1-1,TGTGCCAGCAGCCCGCCGACGGCAGGGGGCACTGAAGCTTTCTTT,CASSPPTAGGTEAFF
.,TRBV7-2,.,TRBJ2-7,TGTGCCAGCAGCTTAGGCCGGGAGAGGAGGGAGCAGTACTTC,CASSLGRERREQYF
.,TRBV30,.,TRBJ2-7,TGTGCCTGGAGAGGGTTGCGGGGCTCCTACGAGCAGTACTTC,CAWRGLRGSYEQYF
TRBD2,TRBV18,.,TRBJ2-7,TGTGCCAGCTCACCTCCGGGACTAGCAGCCCACGAGCAGTACTTC,CASSPPGLAAHEQYF
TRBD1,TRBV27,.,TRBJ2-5,TGTGCCAGCAGTTTATTTGCAGGGGGCGAGACCCAGTACTTC,CASSLFAGGETQYF
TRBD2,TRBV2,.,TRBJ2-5,TGTGCCAGCAGTGTTGTTCCGGGGGGGGAGACCCAGTACTTC,CASSVVPGGETQYF
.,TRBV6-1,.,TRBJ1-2,TGTGCCAGCAGTGAAGCAGAGGGGAACTATGGCTACACCTTC,CASSEAEGNYGYTF
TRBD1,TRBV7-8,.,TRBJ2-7,TGTGCCAGCAGCTTATCCGGGACAGAAAACGAGCAGTACTTC,CASSLSGTENEQYF
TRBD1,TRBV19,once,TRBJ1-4,TGTGCCAGTACCTCCGGGACAGGGTACGGAAAACTGTTTTTT,CASTSGTGYGKLFF
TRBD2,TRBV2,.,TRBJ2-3,TGTGCCAGCAGTCGGACTAGCGGGTTCACAGATACGCAGTATTTT,CASSRTSGFTDTQYF
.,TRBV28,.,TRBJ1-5,TGTGCCAGCAGCTTTACAGGGTTTCAGCCCCAGCATTTT,CASSFTGFQPQHF
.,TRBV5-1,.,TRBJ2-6,TGCGCCAGCAGCTTGGAGGGTGGGTTAATGGGGGCCAACGTCCTGACTTTC,CASSLEGGLMGANVLTF
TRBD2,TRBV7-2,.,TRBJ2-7,TGTGCCAGCAGCTTGGGGACTAGCAGCTCCTACGAGCAGTACTTC,CASSLGTSSSYEQYF
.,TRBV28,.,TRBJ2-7,TGTGCCAGCAGCCGACAGGCTTACGAGCAGTACTTC,CASSRQAYEQYF
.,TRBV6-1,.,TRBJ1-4,TGTGCCAGCACCCTCAGGGGCAGAAATGAAAAACTGTTTTTT,CASTLRGRNEKLFF
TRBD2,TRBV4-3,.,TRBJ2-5,TGCGCCAGCAGCCAAGATGGGCTAGCGGACCAAGAGACCCAGTACTTC,CASSQDGLADQETQYF